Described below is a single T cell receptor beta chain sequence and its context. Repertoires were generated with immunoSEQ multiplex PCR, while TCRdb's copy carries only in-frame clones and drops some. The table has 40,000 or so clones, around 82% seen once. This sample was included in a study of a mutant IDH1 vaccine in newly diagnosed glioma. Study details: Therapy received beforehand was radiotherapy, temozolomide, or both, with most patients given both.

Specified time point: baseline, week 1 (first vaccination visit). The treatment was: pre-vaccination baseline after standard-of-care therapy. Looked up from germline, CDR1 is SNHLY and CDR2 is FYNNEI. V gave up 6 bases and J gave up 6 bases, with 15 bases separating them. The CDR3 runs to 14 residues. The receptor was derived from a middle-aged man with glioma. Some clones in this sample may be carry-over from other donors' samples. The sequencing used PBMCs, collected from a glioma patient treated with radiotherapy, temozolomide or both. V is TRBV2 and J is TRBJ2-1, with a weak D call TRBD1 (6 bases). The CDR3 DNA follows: TGTGCCAGCAGGGGAGAAGGGACAATCAATGAGCAGTTCTTC. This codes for CASRGEGTINEQFF. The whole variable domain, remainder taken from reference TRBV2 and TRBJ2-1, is EPEVTQTPSHQVTQMGQEVILRCVPISNHLYFYWYRQILGQKVEFLVSFYNNEISEKSEIFDDQFSVERPDGSNFTLKIRSTKLEDSAMYFCASRGEGTINEQFFGPGTRLTVL.